This section outlines one T cell receptor beta chain sequence together with its context. Each CDR3 protein gets one entry in TCRdb, which reprocessed the 5' RACE reads and gives no DNA. Recorded for this sample: some 170,000 distinct CDR3 sequences. Germline V lookup: CDR1 SGHNT, CDR2 YENEEA. CDR3 length: 13 amino acids. The sample originates from a study of monozygotic twins with inflammatory bowel disease. The chain recombines TRBV11-3 with TRBJ2-2. Sequencing input: blood. The source of this sequence is a human donor with ulcerative colitis or Crohn's disease, or a healthy co-twin of an affected twin (not recorded which). The CDR3 here is CASSLDQTGELFF.